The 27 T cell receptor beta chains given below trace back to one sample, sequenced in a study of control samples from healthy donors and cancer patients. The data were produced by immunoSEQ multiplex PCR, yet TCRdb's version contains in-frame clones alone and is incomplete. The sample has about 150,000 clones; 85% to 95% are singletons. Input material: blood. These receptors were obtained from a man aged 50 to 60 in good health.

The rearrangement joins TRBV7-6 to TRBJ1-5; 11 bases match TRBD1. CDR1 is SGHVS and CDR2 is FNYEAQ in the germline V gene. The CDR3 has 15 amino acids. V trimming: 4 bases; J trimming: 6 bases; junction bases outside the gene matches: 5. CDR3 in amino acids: CASSSGTGGIQPQHF. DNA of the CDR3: TGTGCCAGCAGCTCCGGGACAGGGGGGATTCAGCCCCAGCATTTT.

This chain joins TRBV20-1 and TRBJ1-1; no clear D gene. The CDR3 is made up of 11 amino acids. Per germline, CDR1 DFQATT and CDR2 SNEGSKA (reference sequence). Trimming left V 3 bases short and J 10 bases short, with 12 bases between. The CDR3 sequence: CSASGGDAAFF. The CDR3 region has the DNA TGCAGTGCTAGCGGTGGGGATGCAGCTTTCTTT.

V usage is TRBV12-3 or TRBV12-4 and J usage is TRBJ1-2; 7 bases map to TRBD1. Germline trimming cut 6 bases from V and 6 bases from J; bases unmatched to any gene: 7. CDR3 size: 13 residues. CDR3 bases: TGTGCCAGCAGGTTACAGGGGAAGCATGGCTACACCTTC. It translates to CASRLQGKHGYTF.

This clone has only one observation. The CDR3 loop reads CASSVTDSYEQYF. CDR3 in DNA: TGTGCCAGCAGCGTCACGGATTCCTACGAGCAGTACTTC. The chain couples TRBV9 to TRBJ2-7; D ambiguous. The CDR3 consists of 13 residues. Germline CDR1 SGDLS, CDR2 YYNGEE. Between the trimmed V and J ends, which lost 2 bases and 1 base, there was a span of 7 bases.

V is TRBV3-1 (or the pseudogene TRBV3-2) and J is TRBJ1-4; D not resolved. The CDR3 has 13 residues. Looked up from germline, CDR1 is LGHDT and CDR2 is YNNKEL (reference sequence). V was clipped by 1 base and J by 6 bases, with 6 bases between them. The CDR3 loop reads CASSQGRYEKLFF. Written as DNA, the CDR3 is TGTGCCAGCAGCCAAGGCCGGTATGAAAAACTGTTTTTT.

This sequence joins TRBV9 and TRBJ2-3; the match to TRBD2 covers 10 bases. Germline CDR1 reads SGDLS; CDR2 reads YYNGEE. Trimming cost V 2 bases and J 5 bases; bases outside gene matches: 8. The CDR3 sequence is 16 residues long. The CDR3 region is CASSVGSGRYGDTQYF. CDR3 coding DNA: TGTGCCAGCAGCGTGGGTAGCGGGAGGTATGGAGATACGCAGTATTTT. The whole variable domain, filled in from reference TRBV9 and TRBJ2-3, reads DSGVTQTPKHLITATGQRVTLRCSPRSGDLSVYWYQQSLDQGLQFLIQYYNGEERAKGNILERFSAQQFPDLHSELNLSSLELGDSALYFCASSVGSGRYGDTQYFGPGTRLTVL.

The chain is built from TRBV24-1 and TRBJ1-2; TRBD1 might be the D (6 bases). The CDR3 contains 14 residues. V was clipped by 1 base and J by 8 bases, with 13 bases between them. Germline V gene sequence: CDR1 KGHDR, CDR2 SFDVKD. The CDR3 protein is CATSDFSQGRGYTF. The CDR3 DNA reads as TGTGCCACCAGTGATTTCTCACAGGGTCGAGGCTACACCTTC.

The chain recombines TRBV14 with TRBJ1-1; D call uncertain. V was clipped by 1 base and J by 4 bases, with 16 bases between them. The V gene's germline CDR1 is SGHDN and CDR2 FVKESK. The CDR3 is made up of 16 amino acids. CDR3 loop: CASSQVRREWSTEAFF. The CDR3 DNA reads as TGTGCCAGCAGCCAAGTCAGGAGGGAGTGGAGCACTGAAGCTTTCTTT.

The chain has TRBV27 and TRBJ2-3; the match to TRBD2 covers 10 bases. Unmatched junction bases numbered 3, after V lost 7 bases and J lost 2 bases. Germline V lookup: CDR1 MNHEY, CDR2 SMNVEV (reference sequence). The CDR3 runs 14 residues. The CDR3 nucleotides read TGTGCCAGCACAGGACTAGCGGTCACAGATACGCAGTATTTT. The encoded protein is CASTGLAVTDTQYF.

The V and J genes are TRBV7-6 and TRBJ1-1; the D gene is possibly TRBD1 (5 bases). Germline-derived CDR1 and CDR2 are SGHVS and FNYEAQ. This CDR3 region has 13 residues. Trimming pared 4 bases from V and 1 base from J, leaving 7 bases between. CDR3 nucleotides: TGTGCCAGCAGCTATGGGACGAACACTGAAGCTTTCTTT. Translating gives CASSYGTNTEAFF.

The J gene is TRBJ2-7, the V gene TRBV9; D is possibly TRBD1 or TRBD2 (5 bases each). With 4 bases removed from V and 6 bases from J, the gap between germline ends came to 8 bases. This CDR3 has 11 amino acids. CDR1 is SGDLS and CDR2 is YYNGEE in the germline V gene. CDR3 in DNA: TGTGCCAGCAGCCCCGGGACCGAGCAGTACTTC. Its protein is CASSPGTEQYF.

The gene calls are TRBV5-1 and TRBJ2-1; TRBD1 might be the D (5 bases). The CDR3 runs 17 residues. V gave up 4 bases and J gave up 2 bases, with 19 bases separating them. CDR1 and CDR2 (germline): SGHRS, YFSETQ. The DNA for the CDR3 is TGCGCCAGCAGCGGGTTAGGTGGGCAGGGCCCCTACAATGAGCAGTTCTTC. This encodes CASSGLGGQGPYNEQFF.

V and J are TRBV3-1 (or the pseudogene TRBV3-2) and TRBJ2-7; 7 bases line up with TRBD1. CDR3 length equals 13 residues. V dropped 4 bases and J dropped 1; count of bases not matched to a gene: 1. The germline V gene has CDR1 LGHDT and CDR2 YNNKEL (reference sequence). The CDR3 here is CASSRDRSYEQYF. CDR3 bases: TGTGCCAGCAGCCGGGACAGATCCTACGAGCAGTACTTC.

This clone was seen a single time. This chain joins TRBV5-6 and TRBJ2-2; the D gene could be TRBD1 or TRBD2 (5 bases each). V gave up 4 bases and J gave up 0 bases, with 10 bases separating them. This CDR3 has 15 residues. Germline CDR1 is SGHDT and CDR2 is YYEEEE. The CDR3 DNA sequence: TGTGCCAGCAGCATGGGACGGACGAACACCGGGGAGCTGTTTTTT. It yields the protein CASSMGRTNTGELFF.

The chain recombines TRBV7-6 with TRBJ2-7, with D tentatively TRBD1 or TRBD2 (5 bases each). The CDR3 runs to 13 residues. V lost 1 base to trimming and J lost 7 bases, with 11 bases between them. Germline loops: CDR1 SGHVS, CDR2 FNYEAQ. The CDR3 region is CASSLVGTGEQYF. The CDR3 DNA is TGTGCCAGCAGCTTAGTCGGGACGGGGGAGCAGTACTTC.

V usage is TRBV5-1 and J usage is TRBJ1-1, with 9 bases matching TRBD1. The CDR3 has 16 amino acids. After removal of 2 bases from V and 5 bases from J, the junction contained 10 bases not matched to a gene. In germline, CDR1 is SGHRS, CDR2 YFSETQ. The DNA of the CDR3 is TGCGCCAGCAGCTTAGAGATACAGGGGGCATTTACTGAAGCTTTCTTT. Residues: CASSLEIQGAFTEAFF.

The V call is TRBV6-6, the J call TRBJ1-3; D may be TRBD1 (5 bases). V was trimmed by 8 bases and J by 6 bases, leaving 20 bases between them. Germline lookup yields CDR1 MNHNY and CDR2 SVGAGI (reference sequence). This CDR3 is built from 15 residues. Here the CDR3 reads CASGARGNWENTIYF. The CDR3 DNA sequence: TGTGCCAGCGGGGCGCGGGGGAACTGGGAAAACACCATATATTTT.

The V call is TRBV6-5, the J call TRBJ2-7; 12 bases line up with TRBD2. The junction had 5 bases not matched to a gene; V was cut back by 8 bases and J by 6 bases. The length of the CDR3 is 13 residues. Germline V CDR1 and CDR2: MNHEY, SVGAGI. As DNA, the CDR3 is TGTGCCAGCGCGACTAGCGGGAGTGTCGAGCAGTACTTC. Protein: CASATSGSVEQYF.

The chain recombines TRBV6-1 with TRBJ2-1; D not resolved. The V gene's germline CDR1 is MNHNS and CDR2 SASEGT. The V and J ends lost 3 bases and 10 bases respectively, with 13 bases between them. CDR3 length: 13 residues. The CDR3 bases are TGTGCCAGCAGTGAGGGCTGGTTACAAGAGCAGTTCTTC. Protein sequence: CASSEGWLQEQFF.

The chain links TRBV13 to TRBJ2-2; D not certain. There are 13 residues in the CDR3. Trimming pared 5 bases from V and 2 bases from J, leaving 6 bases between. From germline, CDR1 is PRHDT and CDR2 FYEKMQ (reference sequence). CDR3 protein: CASSRANTGELFF. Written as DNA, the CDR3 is TGTGCCAGCAGCCGGGCCAACACCGGGGAGCTGTTTTTT.

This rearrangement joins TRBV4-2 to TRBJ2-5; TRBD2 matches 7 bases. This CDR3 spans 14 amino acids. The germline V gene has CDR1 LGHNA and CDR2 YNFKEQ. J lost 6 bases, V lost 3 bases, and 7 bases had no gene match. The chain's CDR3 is CASSQAGVEKTQYF. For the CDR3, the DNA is TGTGCCAGCAGCCAGGCGGGAGTAGAGAAGACCCAGTACTTC.

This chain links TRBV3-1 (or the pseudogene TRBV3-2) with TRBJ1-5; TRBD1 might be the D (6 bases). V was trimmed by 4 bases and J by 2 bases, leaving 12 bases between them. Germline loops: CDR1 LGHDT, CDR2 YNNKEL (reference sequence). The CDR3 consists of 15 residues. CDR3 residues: CASSRTVGGNQPQHF. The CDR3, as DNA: TGTGCCAGCAGCCGGACAGTTGGAGGCAATCAGCCCCAGCATTTT.

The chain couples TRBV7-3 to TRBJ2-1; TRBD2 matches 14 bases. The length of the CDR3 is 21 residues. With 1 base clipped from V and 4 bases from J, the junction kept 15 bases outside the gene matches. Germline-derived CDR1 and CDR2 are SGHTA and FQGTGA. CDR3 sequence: CASSLIGLPGLAGAPYNEQFF. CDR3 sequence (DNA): TGTGCCAGCAGCTTAATTGGACTACCGGGACTAGCGGGAGCACCTTACAATGAGCAGTTCTTC. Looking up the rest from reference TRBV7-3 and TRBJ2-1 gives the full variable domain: GAGVSQTPSNKVTEKGKYVELRCDPISGHTALYWYRQSLGQGPEFLIYFQGTGAADDSGLPNDRFFAVRPEGSVSTLKIQRTERGDSAVYLCASSLIGLPGLAGAPYNEQFFGPGTRLTVL.

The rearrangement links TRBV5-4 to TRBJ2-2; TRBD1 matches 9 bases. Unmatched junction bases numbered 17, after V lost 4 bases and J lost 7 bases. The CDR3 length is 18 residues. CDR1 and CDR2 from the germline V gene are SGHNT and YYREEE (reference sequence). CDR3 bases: TGTGCCAGCAGCCCCCCCTCTCCGGGACAGGGACGCGTCGGGGAGCTGTTTTTT. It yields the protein CASSPPSPGQGRVGELFF. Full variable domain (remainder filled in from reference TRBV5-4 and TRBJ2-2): ETGVTQSPTHLIKTRGQQVTLRCSSQSGHNTVSWYQQALGQGPQFIFQYYREEENGRGNFPPRFSGLQFPNYSSELNVNALELDDSALYLCASSPPSPGQGRVGELFFGEGSRLTVL.

CDR3 residues: CASSVDGIGTQHF. The CDR3 DNA follows: TGTGCCAGCAGCGTCGACGGAATTGGTACCCAGCATTTT. The V gene is TRBV9, the J gene TRBJ1-5; D gene unclear. The V end was cut by 2 bases, the J end by 11 bases, with 14 bases between. The CDR3 loop spans 13 amino acids. CDR1 is SGDLS, CDR2 YYNGEE, per germline.

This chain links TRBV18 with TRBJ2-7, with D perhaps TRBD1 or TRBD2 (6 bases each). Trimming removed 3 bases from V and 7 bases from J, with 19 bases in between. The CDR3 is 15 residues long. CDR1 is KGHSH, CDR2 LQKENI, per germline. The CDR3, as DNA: TGTGCCAGCTCACCGCCGGGGGCCAGGGTCCAAGAGCAGTACTTC. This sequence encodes CASSPPGARVQEQYF.

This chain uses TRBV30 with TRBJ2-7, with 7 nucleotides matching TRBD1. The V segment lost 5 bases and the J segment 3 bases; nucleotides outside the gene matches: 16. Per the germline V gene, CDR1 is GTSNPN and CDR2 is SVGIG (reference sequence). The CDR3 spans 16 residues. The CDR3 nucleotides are TGTGCCTGGGCGAGCAGGGGGTTGGGTACTAACTACGAGCAGTACTTC. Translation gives CAWASRGLGTNYEQYF.